These T cell receptor beta chains were read from a single sample in a study of shared clonotypes between healthy human individuals. TCRdb keeps only in-frame clones here, not all; method: immunoSEQ multiplex PCR. This sample has roughly 1,600,000 clones, with approximately 98.5% found just once. The source material was naive CD4+ T cells sorted from blood. These receptors were collected from a young man in good health. CDR3s leave out the opening cysteine and the closing phenylalanine or tryptophan.

J: TRBJ2-3; V: TRBV19; length: 15; CDR3: ASSIEVQGISTDTQY
J: TRBJ2-1; V: TRBV5-5; length: 11; CDR3: ASSILGWFEQF
J: TRBJ2-7; V: TRBV4-1; length: 14; CDR3: ASSQEGFGLTYEQY
J: TRBJ2-2; V: TRBV5-1; length: 15; CDR3: ASSSTSGRAGTGELF
J: TRBJ2-7; V: TRBV7-6; length: 14; CDR3: ASSGGTSGKSYEQY
J: TRBJ2-2; V: TRBV5-1; length: 12; CDR3: ASSLRIGTGELF
J: TRBJ1-5; V: TRBV21-1; length: 17; CDR3: ASSAIRGDRTYSNQPQH
J: TRBJ2-3; V: TRBV9; length: 13; CDR3: ASSVGLAVTDTQY
J: TRBJ2-6; V: TRBV25-1; length: 16; CDR3: ASSELMGRTSGANVLT
J: TRBJ1-2; V: TRBV19; length: 12; CDR3: ASSIEAGGYGYT
J: TRBJ2-5; V: TRBV10-2; length: 15; CDR3: ASSEPGLAGLSETQY
J: TRBJ1-2; V: TRBV5-4; length: 11; CDR3: ASSFQGWDGYT
J: TRBJ2-7; V: TRBV18; length: 10; CDR3: ASSRSSYEQY
J: TRBJ1-5; V: TRBV4-1; length: 13; CDR3: ASSQVMTGNQPQH
J: TRBJ2-7; V: TRBV19; length: 12; CDR3: ASSTSGITYEQY
J: TRBJ2-2; V: TRBV2; length: 13; CDR3: ASSVNSGTHGELF
J: TRBJ2-3; V: TRBV6-5; length: 11; CDR3: ASSTLDADTQY
J: TRBJ2-3; V: TRBV9; length: 13; CDR3: ASSGDRARTDTQY
J: TRBJ2-7; V: TRBV4-1; length: 13; CDR3: ASSQERDYRFEQY
J: TRBJ2-7; V: TRBV18; length: 13; CDR3: ASSPVSRVSGEQY
J: TRBJ2-7; V: TRBV18; length: 14; CDR3: ASSPRLAGGLYEQY
J: TRBJ1-4; V: TRBV30; length: 14; CDR3: AWSLSRQGFPEKLF